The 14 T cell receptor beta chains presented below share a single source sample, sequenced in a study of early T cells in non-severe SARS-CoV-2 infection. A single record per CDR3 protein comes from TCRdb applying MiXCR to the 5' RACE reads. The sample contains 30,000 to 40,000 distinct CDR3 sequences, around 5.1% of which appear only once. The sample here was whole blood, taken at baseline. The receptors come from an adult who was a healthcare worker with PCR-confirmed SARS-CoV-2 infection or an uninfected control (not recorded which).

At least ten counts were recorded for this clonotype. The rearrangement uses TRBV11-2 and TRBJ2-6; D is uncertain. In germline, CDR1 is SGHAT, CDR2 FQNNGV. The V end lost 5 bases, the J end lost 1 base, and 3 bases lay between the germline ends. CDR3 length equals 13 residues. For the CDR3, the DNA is TGTGCCAGCAGCCCGTCTGGGGCCAACGTCCTGACTTTC. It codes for CASSPSGANVLTF.

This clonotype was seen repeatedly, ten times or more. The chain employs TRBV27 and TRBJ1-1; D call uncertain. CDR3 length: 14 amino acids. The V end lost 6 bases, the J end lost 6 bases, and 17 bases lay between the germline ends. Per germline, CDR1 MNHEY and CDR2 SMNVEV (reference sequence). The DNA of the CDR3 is TGTGCCAGCAGGATTCTGGCCACTACCGCTGAAGCTTTCTTT. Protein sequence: CASRILATTAEAFF.

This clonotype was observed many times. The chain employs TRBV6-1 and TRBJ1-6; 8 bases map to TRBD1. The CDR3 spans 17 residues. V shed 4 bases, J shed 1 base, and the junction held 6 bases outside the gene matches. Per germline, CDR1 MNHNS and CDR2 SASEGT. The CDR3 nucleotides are TGTGCCAGCAGTGGACCGGACAGGGAATCCTATAATTCACCCCTCCACTTT. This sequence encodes CASSGPDRESYNSPLHF.

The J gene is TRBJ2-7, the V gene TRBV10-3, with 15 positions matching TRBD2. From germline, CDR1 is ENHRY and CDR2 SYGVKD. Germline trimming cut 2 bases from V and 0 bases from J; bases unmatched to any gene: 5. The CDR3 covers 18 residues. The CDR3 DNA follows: TGTGCCATCAGTGAGGGGACTAGCGGGAGGCCCAGCTCCTACGAGCAGTACTTC. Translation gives CAISEGTSGRPSSYEQYF.

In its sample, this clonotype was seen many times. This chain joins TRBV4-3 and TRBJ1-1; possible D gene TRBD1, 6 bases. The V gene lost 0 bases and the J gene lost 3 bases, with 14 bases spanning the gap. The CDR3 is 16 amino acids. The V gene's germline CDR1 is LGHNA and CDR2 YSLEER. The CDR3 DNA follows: TGCGCCAGCAGCCAAGATATCCGGGGGGCCTACACTGAAGCTTTCTTT. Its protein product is CASSQDIRGAYTEAFF.

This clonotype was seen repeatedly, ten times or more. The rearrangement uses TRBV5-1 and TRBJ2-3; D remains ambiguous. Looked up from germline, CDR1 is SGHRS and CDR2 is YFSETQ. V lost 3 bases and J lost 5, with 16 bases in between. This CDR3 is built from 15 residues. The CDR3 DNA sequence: TGCGCCAGCAGCTGGGCTCTCAATCGGAGAGATACGCAGTATTTT. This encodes CASSWALNRRDTQYF.

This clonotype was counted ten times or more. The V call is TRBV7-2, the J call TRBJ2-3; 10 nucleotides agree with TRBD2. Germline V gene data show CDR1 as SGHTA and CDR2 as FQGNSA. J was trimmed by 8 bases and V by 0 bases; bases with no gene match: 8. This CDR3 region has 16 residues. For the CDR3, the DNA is TGTGCCAGCAGCTTAGCTCTAGCGGGGGTACTGGGTACGCAGTATTTT. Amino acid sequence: CASSLALAGVLGTQYF.

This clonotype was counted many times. CDR3 sequence: CASSFSGVNNEQFF. DNA of the CDR3: TGTGCCAGCAGCTTTTCCGGAGTGAACAATGAGCAGTTCTTC. The chain joins TRBV11-3 to TRBJ2-1; D unresolved. Germline assignment: CDR1 SGHNT and CDR2 YENEEA. Trimming shortened V by 3 bases and J by 5 bases, and 11 bases separated the two germline ends. CDR3 length equals 14 residues.

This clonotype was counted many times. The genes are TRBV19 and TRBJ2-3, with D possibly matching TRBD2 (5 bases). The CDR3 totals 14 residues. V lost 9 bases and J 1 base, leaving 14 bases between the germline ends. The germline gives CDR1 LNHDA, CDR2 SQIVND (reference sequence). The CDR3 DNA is TGTGCCAGCCGATCGGGAAAGGGCACAGATACGCAGTATTTT. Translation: CASRSGKGTDTQYF.

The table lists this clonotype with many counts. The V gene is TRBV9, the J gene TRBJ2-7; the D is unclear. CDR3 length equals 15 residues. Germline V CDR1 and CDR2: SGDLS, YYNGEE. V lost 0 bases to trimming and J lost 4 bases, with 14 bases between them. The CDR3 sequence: CASSVGRHMAYEQYF. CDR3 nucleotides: TGTGCCAGCAGCGTAGGAAGACATATGGCGTACGAGCAGTACTTC.

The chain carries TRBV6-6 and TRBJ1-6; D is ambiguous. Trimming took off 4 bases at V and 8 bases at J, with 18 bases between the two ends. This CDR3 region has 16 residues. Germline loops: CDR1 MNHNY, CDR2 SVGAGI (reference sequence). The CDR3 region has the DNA TGTGCCAGCAGTTCCGGACCGCAGGCGGCTTATTCACCCCTCCACTTT. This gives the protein CASSSGPQAAYSPLHF.

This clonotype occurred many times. The CDR3: CASSEALPDRGMDEQFF. The CDR3 bases are TGTGCCAGCAGTGAAGCGCTTCCTGACAGGGGGATGGATGAGCAGTTCTTC. This chain uses TRBV6-1 with TRBJ2-1, with 9 bases fitting TRBD1. Germline assignment: CDR1 MNHNS and CDR2 SASEGT. The CDR3 covers 17 residues. The junction had 11 bases not matched to a gene; V was cut back by 0 bases and J by 8 bases.

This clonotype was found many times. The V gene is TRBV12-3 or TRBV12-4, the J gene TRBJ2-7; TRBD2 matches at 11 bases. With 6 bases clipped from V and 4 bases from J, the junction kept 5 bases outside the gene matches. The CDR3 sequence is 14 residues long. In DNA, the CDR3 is TGTGCCAGCAGCGGGACTAGCGGTTTATACGAGCAGTACTTC. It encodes CASSGTSGLYEQYF.

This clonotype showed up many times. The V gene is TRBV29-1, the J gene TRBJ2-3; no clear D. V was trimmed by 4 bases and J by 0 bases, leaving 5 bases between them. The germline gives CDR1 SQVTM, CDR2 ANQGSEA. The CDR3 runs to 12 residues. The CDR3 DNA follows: TGCAGCGTTGCAACTAGCACAGATACGCAGTATTTT. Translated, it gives CSVATSTDTQYF.